The 27 T cell receptor beta chains presented below share a single source sample, sequenced in a study of T cells after yellow fever vaccination. TCRdb analysed the 5' RACE reads with MiXCR anew, one entry per CDR3 protein. The table has 150,000 or so distinct CDR3 sequences, more than 6.5% seen once. Sequenced here: CD4+ T cells sorted from PBMCs, sampled 10 days after the yellow fever booster vaccination. The receptors were sampled from a man aged 30-40 years who received the YFV17D yellow fever vaccine.

As for this clonotype: Given a much more abundant clone one base away, this may be a read error. V usage is TRBV5-1 and J usage is TRBJ2-1; 14 bases are a match to TRBD2. The CDR3 loop spans 16 amino acids. Germline V lookup: CDR1 SGHRS, CDR2 YFSETQ. This chain's CDR3 is CAGSPTGTSGSAEQFF. The CDR3 DNA is TGCGCCGGCAGCCCAACCGGGACTAGCGGGAGTGCTGAGCAGTTCTTC.

This clonotype was detected many times. V usage is TRBV9 and J usage is TRBJ2-3; TRBD1 agrees at 8 bases. The germline gives CDR1 SGDLS, CDR2 YYNGEE. Trimming took 3 bases from V and 7 from J; bases not matched to a gene: 10. This CDR3 is built from 15 residues. CDR3 bases: TGTGCCAGCAGCGACCGGGACAGGTATTCGAATACGCAGTATTTT. Its translation is CASSDRDRYSNTQYF. The entire variable domain, with the rest obtained from reference TRBV9 and TRBJ2-3, is as follows: DSGVTQTPKHLITATGQRVTLRCSPRSGDLSVYWYQQSLDQGLQFLIQYYNGEERAKGNILERFSAQQFPDLHSELNLSSLELGDSALYFCASSDRDRYSNTQYFGPGTRLTVL.

This clonotype has more than one count but fewer than ten. V is TRBV12-3 or TRBV12-4 and J is TRBJ2-2; 8 bases are shared with TRBD2. V trimming: 3 bases; J trimming: 4 bases; junction bases outside the gene matches: 4. The CDR3 is 15 amino acids. CDR3 nucleotides: TGTGCCAGCAGTTTCGGGGGGGTACGCACCGGGGAGCTGTTTTTT. Translation: CASSFGGVRTGELFF.

This clonotype was observed at least ten times. The gene calls are TRBV6-5 and TRBJ1-4, with D uncertain. The CDR3 consists of 15 residues. V lost 0 bases, J lost 3 bases, and 8 bases lay in between. CDR1 MNHEY and CDR2 SVGAGI come from the germline V gene. The CDR3 bases are TGTGCCAGCAGTTACTCCGGACGCCCTAATGAAAAACTGTTTTTT. Translation gives CASSYSGRPNEKLFF.

This clonotype was counted at least ten times. The rearrangement links TRBV19 to TRBJ2-3; D is perhaps TRBD1 (5 bases). V gave up 4 bases and J gave up 2 bases, with 13 bases separating them. Germline CDR1 reads LNHDA; CDR2 reads SQIVND (reference sequence). This CDR3 is built from 15 residues. As DNA, the CDR3 is TGTGCCAGTAGTAAGTTGACAGCCTACACAGATACGCAGTATTTT. Translation gives CASSKLTAYTDTQYF.

This clonotype was detected many times. The junction differs from germline at one of its ends, possibly a read error. The chain joins TRBV7-7 to TRBJ2-2; no clear D gene. Germline CDR1 reads SSHAT; CDR2 reads FNYEAQ (reference sequence). CDR3 length: 13 residues. In DNA form, the CDR3 reads TGTGCTAGCAGCTTAGCCCTAACCGGGGAGCTGTTTTTT. It specifies CASSLALTGELFF.

This sequence joins TRBV3-1 and TRBJ2-5; possibly TRBD1 or TRBD2 for D (5 bases each). CDR1 is LGHDT, CDR2 YNNKEL, per germline (reference sequence). V shed 1 base and J shed 4 bases, with 16 bases lying between them. There are 16 residues in the CDR3. The CDR3 here is CASSQAPGTSGETQYF. In DNA form, the CDR3 reads TGTGCCAGCAGCCAAGCACCAGGGACCAGCGGAGAGACCCAGTACTTC.

This clonotype turned up a few times. The rearrangement joins TRBV5-1 to TRBJ2-1, with 9 bases identical to TRBD2. This CDR3 has 16 amino acids. Germline V lookup: CDR1 SGHRS, CDR2 YFSETQ. The V and J ends lost 4 bases and 6 bases, in that order; junction bases with no gene match: 11. The CDR3 DNA is TGCGCCAGCAGCCTAGGGGCGGGAGGGCCCTCCAATGAGCAGTTCTTC. Translated: CASSLGAGGPSNEQFF.

The V and J genes are TRBV20-1 and TRBJ2-1; TRBD1 might be the D (5 bases). The CDR3 loop spans 12 amino acids. CDR1 is DFQATT, CDR2 SNEGSKA, per germline (reference sequence). V was clipped by 3 bases and J by 8 bases, with 11 bases between them. The DNA for the CDR3 is TGCAGTGCTAGCACGACAGTTGATGAGCAGTTCTTC. Protein: CSASTTVDEQFF.

A few counts support this clonotype. The V and J genes are TRBV7-2 and TRBJ1-1; D unresolved. The V gene lost 1 base and the J gene lost 4 bases, with 13 bases spanning the gap. This CDR3 contains 15 residues. Germline V CDR1 and CDR2: SGHTA, FQGNSA. The CDR3 spells CASSLEGTLGTEAFF. The DNA of the CDR3 is TGTGCCAGCAGCTTAGAGGGCACCCTGGGCACTGAAGCTTTCTTT.

This clonotype was counted many times. The genes are TRBV10-3 and TRBJ2-2; 10 nucleotides match TRBD1. Germline V gene data show CDR1 as ENHRY and CDR2 as SYGVKD. The CDR3 is made up of 17 amino acids. J was trimmed by 4 bases and V by 10 bases; bases with no gene match: 15. DNA of the CDR3: TGTGCCACCTCCTCGACAGGGGGCGAATCTCGCACCGGGGAGCTGTTTTTT. Protein: CATSSTGGESRTGELFF.

This clonotype was counted at least ten times. This chain connects TRBV9 to TRBJ2-2; TRBD2 might be the D (5 bases). V was trimmed by 3 bases and J by 1 base, leaving 7 bases between them. Germline CDR1 is SGDLS and CDR2 is YYNGEE. The CDR3 length is 14 residues. CDR3 coding DNA: TGTGCCAGCAGCGCCGGGGTGAACACCGGGGAGCTGTTTTTT. It translates to CASSAGVNTGELFF. The entire variable domain, with the rest obtained from reference TRBV9 and TRBJ2-2, is as follows: DSGVTQTPKHLITATGQRVTLRCSPRSGDLSVYWYQQSLDQGLQFLIQYYNGEERAKGNILERFSAQQFPDLHSELNLSSLELGDSALYFCASSAGVNTGELFFGEGSRLTVL.

A few counts support this clonotype. V gene TRBV7-2 combines with J gene TRBJ2-3; TRBD2 aligns across 9 bases. This CDR3 is built from 15 residues. CDR1 and CDR2 from the germline V gene are SGHTA and FQGNSA. V trimming: 1 base; J trimming: 6 bases; junction bases outside the gene matches: 5. CDR3 in amino acids: CASSLDPSGRDTQYF. The CDR3 DNA is TGTGCCAGCAGCTTAGACCCGAGCGGGAGGGATACGCAGTATTTT.

The rearrangement joins TRBV7-2 to TRBJ2-7; 7 nucleotides line up with TRBD2. The V and J ends lost 1 base and 4 bases, in that order; junction bases with no gene match: 7. Germline CDR1 reads SGHTA; CDR2 reads FQGNSA. CDR3 length: 15 amino acids. The CDR3 nucleotides read TGTGCCAGCAGCTTAGAACCCCTAGCGGTATACGAGCAGTACTTC. It yields the protein CASSLEPLAVYEQYF.

There are many counts of this clonotype. The V gene is TRBV20-1, the J gene TRBJ2-7; the D is unclear. V was shortened by 2 bases and J by 5 bases, with 13 bases between the two germline ends. The CDR3 has 13 amino acids. CDR1 is DFQATT, CDR2 SNEGSKA, per germline (reference sequence). CDR3 sequence (DNA): TGCAGTGCTAGATCCTCCTTATCGGACGAGCAGTACTTC. This translates into CSARSSLSDEQYF.

In its sample, this clonotype was seen many times. This chain uses TRBV5-1 with TRBJ2-1; 7 nucleotides agree with TRBD2. V trimming: 4 bases; J trimming: 10 bases; junction bases outside the gene matches: 8. Germline CDR1 SGHRS, CDR2 YFSETQ. The CDR3 totals 13 residues. The CDR3 protein is CASSAGTNLEQFF. DNA of the CDR3: TGCGCCAGCAGCGCCGGGACTAACCTAGAGCAGTTCTTC.

The J gene is TRBJ1-4, the V gene TRBV18, with TRBD1 as a possible D gene (5 bases). The V end lost 2 bases, the J end lost 5 bases, and 9 bases lay between the germline ends. Germline V gene data show CDR1 as KGHSH and CDR2 as LQKENI. The CDR3 consists of 14 residues. The DNA for the CDR3 is TGTGCCAGCTCACCAGGGGCATCGAATGAAAAACTGTTTTTT. Protein product: CASSPGASNEKLFF.

This clonotype was counted ten times or more. The CDR3 DNA follows: TGTGCCAGCCAAGACCTCCCGGGACCCCGCTACGAGCAGTACTTC. Protein product: CASQDLPGPRYEQYF. The chain carries TRBV6-2 or TRBV6-3 and TRBJ2-7; perhaps D is TRBD1 or TRBD2 (5 bases each). Germline CDR1 and CDR2: MNHEY and SVGEGT. The CDR3 runs 15 residues. Trimming stripped 8 bases from V and 3 bases from J, with 20 bases between.

This clonotype was counted at least ten times. The rearrangement uses TRBV6-1 and TRBJ2-7; unclear D gene. The CDR3 length is 12 residues. In germline, CDR1 is MNHNS, CDR2 SASEGT. The V end was cut by 5 bases, the J end by 4 bases, with 9 bases between. In nucleotides, the CDR3 is TGTGCCAGCAGTCCTTCCCTGTACGAGCAGTACTTC. Its protein product is CASSPSLYEQYF.

This clonotype was seen ten or more times. This chain joins TRBV4-3 and TRBJ2-1; D perhaps matches TRBD2 (5 bases). V was cut by 2 bases and J by 6 bases, with 26 bases left in between. The CDR3 contains 19 residues. Germline values: CDR1 LGHNA, CDR2 YSLEER. The CDR3 bases are TGCGCCAGCAGCCAATTTGACCCCTCAAGAGGGAGATGGTTCAATGAGCAGTTCTTC. Its protein product is CASSQFDPSRGRWFNEQFF.

This clonotype was counted at least ten times. The chain carries TRBV29-1 and TRBJ2-5; no clear D. This CDR3 has 13 residues. Trimming removed 6 bases from V and 5 bases from J, with 16 bases in between. Germline V gene data show CDR1 as SQVTM and CDR2 as ANQGSEA. This CDR3 reads CSVQTVMEETQYF. The DNA of the CDR3 is TGCAGCGTGCAGACGGTTATGGAGGAGACCCAGTACTTC.

This clonotype was counted ten times or more. The chain links TRBV29-1 to TRBJ2-1, with TRBD1 matching 7 bases. The V gene's germline CDR1 is SQVTM and CDR2 ANQGSEA. This CDR3 region has 15 residues. J was trimmed by 4 bases and V by 3 bases; bases with no gene match: 9. The CDR3 protein is CSVESTGEGYNEQFF. The CDR3 coding sequence is TGCAGCGTTGAGAGTACAGGGGAAGGATACAATGAGCAGTTCTTC.

This clonotype was picked up a small number of times. In DNA, the CDR3 is TGTGCCAGCAGTCCCCGGATTCTGGGACAGGGAGAGCAGTACTTC. Translated, it gives CASSPRILGQGEQYF. The rearrangement joins TRBV12-3 or TRBV12-4 to TRBJ2-7; 9 positions agree with TRBD1. Trimming removed 5 bases from V and 7 bases from J; junction bases left unmatched: 12. The CDR3 extends over 15 amino acids.

Many counts were recorded for this clonotype. The chain joins TRBV5-4 to TRBJ2-1; 12 bases are shared with TRBD2. CDR3 length: 15 residues. J gave up 5 bases and V 4 bases, and 4 bases lay outside the gene matches. Germline-derived CDR1 and CDR2 are SGHNT and YYREEE (reference sequence). CDR3: CASSPGTSGHNEQFF. The DNA for the CDR3 is TGTGCCAGCAGCCCCGGGACTAGCGGGCACAATGAGCAGTTCTTC.

This clonotype has more than one count but fewer than ten. The V and J genes are TRBV6-1 and TRBJ2-3; no reliable D call. Germline CDR1 MNHNS, CDR2 SASEGT. V lost 5 bases, J lost 1 base, and 7 bases lay in between. The CDR3 is made up of 13 amino acids. The CDR3 reads CASSISGTDTQYF. The CDR3 coding sequence is TGTGCCAGCAGTATCAGCGGCACAGATACGCAGTATTTT.

This clonotype was recorded many times. The chain employs TRBV20-1 and TRBJ2-7, with D possibly TRBD1 on 6 matching bases. V was cut by 0 bases and J by 7 bases, with 13 bases left in between. Germline V gene data show CDR1 as DFQATT and CDR2 as SNEGSKA (reference sequence). This CDR3 comprises 13 residues. CDR3 DNA sequence: TGCAGTGCTAGAGAGACAGGATTGGGGGAGCAGTACTTC. Residues: CSARETGLGEQYF.

This clonotype was seen many times. This chain connects TRBV29-1 to TRBJ2-7, with D tentatively TRBD2 (5 bases). Deletions cut 2 bases from V and 1 base from J, with 12 bases between. The CDR3 spans 14 residues. From germline, CDR1 is SQVTM and CDR2 ANQGSEA. This CDR3 is CSVESPGKSYEQYF. CDR3 in DNA: TGCAGCGTTGAATCTCCCGGGAAGTCCTACGAGCAGTACTTC.